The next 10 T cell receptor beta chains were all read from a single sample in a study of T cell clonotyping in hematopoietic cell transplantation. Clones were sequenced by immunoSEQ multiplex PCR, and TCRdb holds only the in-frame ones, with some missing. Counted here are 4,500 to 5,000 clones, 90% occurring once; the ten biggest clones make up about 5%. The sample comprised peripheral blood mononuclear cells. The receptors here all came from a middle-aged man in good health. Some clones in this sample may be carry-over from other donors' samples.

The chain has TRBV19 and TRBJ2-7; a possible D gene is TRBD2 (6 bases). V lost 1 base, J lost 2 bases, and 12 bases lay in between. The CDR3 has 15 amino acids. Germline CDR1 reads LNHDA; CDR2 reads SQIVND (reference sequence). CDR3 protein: CASSIGPGLTYEQYF. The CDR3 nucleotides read TGTGCCAGTAGTATAGGGCCGGGACTTACCTACGAGCAGTACTTC.

The CDR3 bases are TGTGCCAGCAGCTTTGCCCACACAGATACGCAGTATTTT. This encodes CASSFAHTDTQYF. The V and J genes are TRBV7-3 and TRBJ2-3; D not resolved. The V and J ends lost 3 bases and 2 bases respectively, with 6 bases between them. The CDR3 is 13 residues long. Germline CDR1 is SGHTA and CDR2 is FQGTGA. Combining the CDR3 with reference TRBV7-3 and TRBJ2-3 gives the whole variable domain GAGVSQTPSNKVTEKGKYVELRCDPISGHTALYWYRQSLGQGPEFLIYFQGTGAADDSGLPNDRFFAVRPEGSVSTLKIQRTERGDSAVYLCASSFAHTDTQYFGPGTRLTVL.

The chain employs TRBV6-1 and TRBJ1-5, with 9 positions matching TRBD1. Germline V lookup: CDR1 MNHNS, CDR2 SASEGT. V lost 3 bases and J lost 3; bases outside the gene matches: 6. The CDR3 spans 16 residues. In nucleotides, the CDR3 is TGTGCCAGCAGTGATTTGGGGACAGGGATCAATCAGCCCCAGCATTTT. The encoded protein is CASSDLGTGINQPQHF.

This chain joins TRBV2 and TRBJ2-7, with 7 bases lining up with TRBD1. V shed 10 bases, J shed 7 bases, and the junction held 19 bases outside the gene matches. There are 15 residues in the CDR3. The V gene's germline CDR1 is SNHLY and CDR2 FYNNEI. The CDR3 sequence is CATTSRDRPAREQYF. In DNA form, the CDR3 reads TGTGCCACCACGAGTAGGGACAGACCAGCACGAGAGCAGTACTTC. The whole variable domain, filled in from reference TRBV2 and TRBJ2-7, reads EPEVTQTPSHQVTQMGQEVILRCVPISNHLYFYWYRQILGQKVEFLVSFYNNEISEKSEIFDDQFSVERPDGSNFTLKIRSTKLEDSAMYFCATTSRDRPAREQYFGPGTRLTVT.

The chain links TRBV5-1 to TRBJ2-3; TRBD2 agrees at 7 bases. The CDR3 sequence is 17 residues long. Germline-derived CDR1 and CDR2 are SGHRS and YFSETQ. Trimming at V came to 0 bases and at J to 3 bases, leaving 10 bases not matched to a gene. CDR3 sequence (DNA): TGCGCCAGCAGCTTGGACGGCGGGAGTCGGAAAACAGATACGCAGTATTTT. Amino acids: CASSLDGGSRKTDTQYF. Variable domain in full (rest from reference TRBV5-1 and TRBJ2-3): KAGVTQTPRYLIKTRGQQVTLSCSPISGHRSVSWYQQTPGQGLQFLFEYFSETQRNKGNFPGRFSGRQFSNSRSEMNVSTLELGDSALYLCASSLDGGSRKTDTQYFGPGTRLTVL.

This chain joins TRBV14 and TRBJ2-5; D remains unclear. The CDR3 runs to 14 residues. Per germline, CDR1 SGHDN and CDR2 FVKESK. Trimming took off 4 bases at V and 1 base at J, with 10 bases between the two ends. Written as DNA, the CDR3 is TGTGCCAGCAGCCCTCCCCATTCCCAAGAGACCCAGTACTTC. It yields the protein CASSPPHSQETQYF.

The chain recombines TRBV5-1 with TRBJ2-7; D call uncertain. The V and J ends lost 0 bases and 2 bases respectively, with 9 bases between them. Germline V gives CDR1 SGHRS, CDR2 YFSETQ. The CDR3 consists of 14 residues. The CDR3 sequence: CASSLEATTYEQYF. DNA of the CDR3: TGCGCCAGCAGCTTGGAGGCAACTACCTACGAGCAGTACTTC. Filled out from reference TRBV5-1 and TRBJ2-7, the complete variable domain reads KAGVTQTPRYLIKTRGQQVTLSCSPISGHRSVSWYQQTPGQGLQFLFEYFSETQRNKGNFPGRFSGRQFSNSRSEMNVSTLELGDSALYLCASSLEATTYEQYFGPGTRLTVT.

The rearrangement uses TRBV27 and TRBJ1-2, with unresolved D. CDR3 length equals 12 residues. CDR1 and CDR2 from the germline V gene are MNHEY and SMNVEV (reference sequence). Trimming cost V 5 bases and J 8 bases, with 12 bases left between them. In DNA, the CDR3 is TGTGCCAGCAGTCACTCTACTCACGGCTACACCTTC. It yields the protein CASSHSTHGYTF.

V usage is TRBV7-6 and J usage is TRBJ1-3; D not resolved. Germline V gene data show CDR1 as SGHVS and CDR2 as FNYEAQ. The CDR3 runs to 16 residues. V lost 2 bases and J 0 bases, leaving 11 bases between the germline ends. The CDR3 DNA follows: TGTGCCAGCAGCTTAACCCTAGGAAACTCTGGAAACACCATATATTTT. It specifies CASSLTLGNSGNTIYF.

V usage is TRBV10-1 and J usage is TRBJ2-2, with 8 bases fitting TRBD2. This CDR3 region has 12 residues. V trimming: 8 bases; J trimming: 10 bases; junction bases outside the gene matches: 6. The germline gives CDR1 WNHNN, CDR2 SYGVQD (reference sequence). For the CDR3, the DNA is TGCGCCAGCGAGCGGGAGTATCAGGAGCTGTTTTTT. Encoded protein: CASEREYQELFF.